The rows below give T cell receptor beta chains drawn from one sample of a study of cytomegalovirus exposure and HLA in healthy donors. Generated by immunoSEQ multiplex PCR, the TCRdb table keeps only in-frame clones and is missing some. The data show about 130,000 clones, about 81% seen once. Source material: PBMCs. Source of these receptors: a woman aged 25 to 39 in good health and CMV-seronegative. Both conserved end residues are part of each CDR3. A D gene is named only where the DNA matches it firmly. The size entry is marked missing in some rows and otherwise reads once, few, many or a size class.

17 | TRBJ2-5 | TRBV5-1 | . | TRBD2 | TGCGCCAGCAGCTTCGCGGTTCTAGCGGGCGTTCAAGAGACCCAGTACTTC | CASSFAVLAGVQETQYF
15 | TRBJ2-3 | TRBV27 | . | TRBD1 | TGTGCCAGTTGCCCGGGACAGAGCCCTTCAGATACGCAGTATTTT | CASCPGQSPSDTQYF
16 | TRBJ2-3 | TRBV5-1 | . | . | TGCGCCAGCAGCTTGTTCCGGGACTCTAGCACAGATACGCAGTATTTT | CASSLFRDSSTDTQYF
13 | TRBJ2-2 | TRBV30 | . | . | TGTGCCTGGAGGACCCAGGGGATCGGGGAGCTGTTTTTT | CAWRTQGIGELFF
15 | TRBJ1-5 | TRBV27 | once | TRBD1 | TGTGCCAGCAGCCCCGGACAGGGGAGCAATCAGCCCCAGCATTTT | CASSPGQGSNQPQHF
16 | TRBJ2-1 | TRBV7-9 | few | . | TGTGCCAGCAGCTTAGTGGGGTCGGGAGTGGGGAATGAGCAGTTCTTC | CASSLVGSGVGNEQFF
16 | TRBJ2-1 | TRBV11-2 | . | TRBD2 | TGTGCCAGCAGCTTAGGCGGGGGGGCAGTTTCGGATGAGCAGTTCTTC | CASSLGGGAVSDEQFF
15 | TRBJ2-3 | TRBV6-1 | . | TRBD2 | TGTGCCAGCAGTGAGGTAGCGGGGAACACAGATACGCAGTATTTT | CASSEVAGNTDTQYF
16 | TRBJ2-2 | TRBV4-2 | . | . | TGTGCCAGCAGCCAAGATGCCCCGGACAGTCTAAGGGAGCTGTTTTTT | CASSQDAPDSLRELFF
11 | TRBJ2-1 | TRBV7-8 | . | TRBD1 | TGTGCCAGCAGTTTACCAGGGGGCATGTTCTTC | CASSLPGGMFF
15 | TRBJ1-4 | TRBV9 | . | TRBD1 | TGTGCCAGCAGCGCGACGACAGGGAAGAGTGAAAAACTGTTTTTT | CASSATTGKSEKLFF
13 | TRBJ1-6 | TRBV30 | once | TRBD1 | TGTGCCTGGGGGAACAGGGGCCAGTCACCCCTCCACTTT | CAWGNRGQSPLHF
14 | TRBJ1-1 | TRBV4-1 | . | . | TGCGCCAGCAGCCAACGGGAACTGAACACTGAAGCTTTCTTT | CASSQRELNTEAFF
16 | TRBJ2-7 | TRBV10-3 | . | . | TGTGCCATCAGTGGGGGGGGCCGGGGGAGCTCCTACGAGCAGTACTTC | CAISGGGRGSSYEQYF
16 | TRBJ2-1 | TRBV5-1 | . | TRBD2 | TGCGCCAGCAGCTTGGAAGGCGGGGGGGCCCGGAATGAGCAGTTCTTC | CASSLEGGGARNEQFF
14 | TRBJ2-1 | TRBV7-2 | . | . | TGTGCCAGCAGCCTAAACGGGAGAATAGATGAGCAGTTCTTC | CASSLNGRIDEQFF
15 | TRBJ1-1 | TRBV6-1 | . | . | TGTGCCAGCAGTGAAGGTGGACTGAGGAACACTGAAGCTTTCTTT | CASSEGGLRNTEAFF
15 | TRBJ1-5 | TRBV2 | . | . | TGTGCCAGCAGTGAAGGGGGCGGACCCAATCAGCCCCAGCATTTT | CASSEGGGPNQPQHF
12 | TRBJ1-1 | TRBV27 | . | . | TGTGCCAGCAGGGCGGGCTACACTGAAGCTTTCTTT | CASRAGYTEAFF
14 | TRBJ2-7 | TRBV11-2 | . | TRBD1 | TGTGCCAGCAGCATCCACAGGGGGCAGTACGAGCAGTACTTC | CASSIHRGQYEQYF
15 | TRBJ2-2 | TRBV27 | once | . | TGTGCCAGCAGTTTAGGAGGGAGAGGGACCGGGGAGCTGTTTTTT | CASSLGGRGTGELFF
13 | TRBJ1-5 | TRBV27 | . | . | TGTGCCAGCAGTTCTAAGACGGGACAGCCCCAGCATTTT | CASSSKTGQPQHF
15 | TRBJ1-4 | TRBV27 | . | TRBD1 | TGTGCCAGCAGTTCCGACAGGGCTGGTAATGAAAAACTGTTTTTT | CASSSDRAGNEKLFF
14 | TRBJ2-7 | TRBV5-5 | . | . | TGTGCCAGTAAGGGGGACCTAGACTCCTACGAGCAGTACTTC | CASKGDLDSYEQYF
14 | TRBJ1-2 | TRBV7-9 | . | . | TGTGCCAGCAGCCCCCCACCTGGACAGTTTGGCTACACCTTC | CASSPPPGQFGYTF
12 | TRBJ1-1 | TRBV28 | . | . | TGTGCCAGCAGTTTAGCCCAGGGGAGAGCTTTCTTT | CASSLAQGRAFF
15 | TRBJ1-2 | TRBV19 | . | . | TGTGCCAGTAGTGACGGACAGTCCCCGGTCTATGGCTACAACTTC | CASSDGQSPVYGYNF
12 | TRBJ2-1 | TRBV4-1 | . | TRBD1 | TGCGCCAGCAGCCGAGCTGACAGGGACCAGTTCTTC | CASSRADRDQFF
16 | TRBJ2-7 | TRBV18 | . | . | TGTGCCAGCTCACCACTGGGAGGTGGGAGCTCCTACGAGCAGTACTTC | CASSPLGGGSSYEQYF
15 | TRBJ2-7 | TRBV6-6 | . | TRBD1 | TGTGCCGCCAGAGACCCGACAGGGGGGAAATACGAGCAGTACTTC | CAARDPTGGKYEQYF
16 | TRBJ2-6 | TRBV5-1 | . | TRBD1 | TGCGCCAGCAGCTTGGCCCAGGGGGCTGGGGCCAACGTCCTGACTTTC | CASSLAQGAGANVLTF
15 | TRBJ2-7 | TRBV6-1 | . | TRBD2 | TGTGCCAGCAGTGAAGGACTAGCGGGAAGTTTTGAGCAGTACTTC | CASSEGLAGSFEQYF
12 | TRBJ2-7 | TRBV30 | . | . | TGTGCCTGGCGGAGGGATACCTACGAGCAGTACTTC | CAWRRDTYEQYF
15 | TRBJ2-1 | TRBV9 | . | TRBD2 | TGTGCCAGCAGCGTATCCGGGGGGTCCTACAATGAGCAGTTCTTC | CASSVSGGSYNEQFF
13 | TRBJ1-2 | TRBV18 | . | . | TGTGCCAGCTCACGGTCGGCTAACTATGGCTACACCTTC | CASSRSANYGYTF
15 | TRBJ2-3 | TRBV7-3 | . | TRBD2 | TGTGCCAGCACCAGTCTAGCGGGGAGCACAGATACGCAGTATTTT | CASTSLAGSTDTQYF